The sequence of this TCR beta chain was determined in a study of blood T cell repertoires in COVID-19. How the authors handled the data: Researchers report that nucleated cell counts were estimated from reference gene primer amplification. TCRdb's copy holds only in-frame clones and misses some; the assay was immunoSEQ multiplex PCR. The D gene and trimming were derived from the DNA, and the V and J assignments and clone size from that table. Of about 89,000 clones listed, nearly 95% are singletons. The CDR3 runs to 15 residues. CDR1 and CDR2 from the germline V gene are SGHKS and YYEKEE (reference sequence). Deletions cut 4 bases from V and 1 base from J, with 14 bases between.

This receptor was taken from a human donor with active COVID-19. The donor label of this sample is uncertain. The sequenced material came from peripheral blood. The chain has TRBV5-5 and TRBJ2-5; a weak D match, TRBD1 (5 bases). The CDR3 sequence: CASSQGDWGQETQYF. The DNA of the CDR3 is TGTGCCAGCAGCCAGGGCGATTGGGGCCAAGAGACCCAGTACTTC. The whole variable domain, remainder taken from reference TRBV5-5 and TRBJ2-5, is DAGVTQSPTHLIKTRGQQVTLRCSPISGHKSVSWYQQVLGQGPQFIFQYYEKEERGRGNFPDRFSARQFPNYSSELNVNALLLGDSALYLCASSQGDWGQETQYFGPGTRLLVL.